Following are 9 T cell receptor beta chains from one sample sequenced in a study of blood T cell repertoires in COVID-19 (dated by TCRdb to the early 2020s). Library preparation employed the immunoSEQ multiplex PCR assay. Here the immuneACCESS table is served through TCRdb, limited to in-frame sequences with V and J called. Missing clones are a known gap in these copies; in checked studies unresolved V genes cover under half, and the rest lacks a known reason. The sample has over 200,000 clones on record, 70% to 90% of them singletons. The ten largest clones add up to about 3.1% of the sample. Material: peripheral blood. The receptors here all came from a woman aged 25 to 39 who had recovered from COVID-19.

V is TRBV19 and J is TRBJ1-3; D uncertain. The CDR3 loop spans 14 amino acids. CDR1 and CDR2 from the germline V gene are LNHDA and SQIVND (reference sequence). V gave up 5 bases and J gave up 0 bases, with 8 bases separating them. CDR3 nucleotide sequence: TGTGCCAGTAGTGCGATAACCTCTGGAAACACCATATATTTT. This translates into CASSAITSGNTIYF.

J is TRBJ2-2 and V is TRBV6-5, with a possible D match to TRBD2 (7 bases). Per the germline V gene, CDR1 is MNHEY and CDR2 is SVGAGI. V lost 6 bases, J lost 3 bases, and 11 bases lay in between. This CDR3 contains 14 residues. This chain's CDR3 is CASRGEGDTGELFF. The CDR3 DNA reads TGTGCCAGCAGGGGGGAGGGGGACACCGGGGAGCTGTTTTTT.

V and J are TRBV3-1 (or the pseudogene TRBV3-2) and TRBJ2-1; perhaps TRBD2 as D (6 bases). V lost 2 bases and J lost 8, with 7 bases in between. Germline CDR1 and CDR2: LGHDT and YNNKEL (reference sequence). The CDR3 covers 12 residues. The chain's CDR3 is CASSQRGYEQFF. CDR3 DNA: TGTGCCAGCAGCCAACGGGGGTATGAGCAGTTCTTC.

The chain combines TRBV5-1 with TRBJ1-1, with 7 bases fitting TRBD1. The CDR3 runs 14 residues. Trimming cost V 4 bases and J 1 base; bases outside gene matches: 4. Germline V lookup: CDR1 SGHRS, CDR2 YFSETQ. The CDR3 loop reads CASSMTGRNTEAFF. The CDR3 bases are TGCGCCAGCAGCATGACAGGGAGGAACACTGAAGCTTTCTTT.

The CDR3, as DNA: TGTGCCAGCAGCTTGACGTCAGGGATCGGGGAAAAACTGTTTTTT. It translates to CASSLTSGIGEKLFF. This chain links TRBV7-7 with TRBJ1-4; possibly TRBD1 for D (5 bases). V was clipped by 3 bases and J by 8 bases, with 16 bases between them. The germline V gene has CDR1 SSHAT and CDR2 FNYEAQ (reference sequence). The CDR3 runs to 15 residues.

In this sample, this clone turned up once. The CDR3 region has the DNA TGTGCCAGCAGCCAACAGGGGGTAGAGGGCTACACCTTC. Encoded protein: CASSQQGVEGYTF. The rearrangement joins TRBV3-1 (or the pseudogene TRBV3-2) to TRBJ1-2; 7 bases are shared with TRBD1. Trimming took 2 bases from V and 8 from J; bases not matched to a gene: 5. The length of the CDR3 is 13 residues. The germline V gene encodes CDR1 LGHDT and CDR2 YNNKEL (reference sequence).

V is TRBV10-3 and J is TRBJ1-2; D is perhaps TRBD1 (6 bases). The CDR3 length is 17 residues. V was cut by 5 bases and J by 10 bases, with 29 bases left in between. Germline assignment: CDR1 ENHRY and CDR2 SYGVKD. The DNA of the CDR3 is TGTGCCATCAGTTTTGGGGGCGGGGCGGGGGTTTCAGAAGACTACACCTTC. Residues: CAISFGGGAGVSEDYTF.

The chain is built from TRBV7-2 and TRBJ2-7, with 7 nucleotides matching TRBD1. CDR1 is SGHTA and CDR2 is FQGNSA in the germline V gene. This CDR3 has 15 amino acids. Losses at the gene ends were 4 bases for V and 0 bases for J; bases not matched to a gene: 6. The CDR3: CASSSDRAVSYEQYF. The CDR3 DNA sequence: TGTGCCAGCAGCTCCGACAGGGCGGTCTCCTACGAGCAGTACTTC.

V usage is TRBV6-2 or TRBV6-3 and J usage is TRBJ2-6; the D gene is possibly TRBD1 (6 bases). The CDR3 has 19 residues. V dropped 5 bases and J dropped 2 bases, with 22 bases sitting between them. CDR1 MNHEY and CDR2 SVGEGT come from the germline V gene. CDR3 coding DNA: TGTGCCAGCAGTATTTACCCTCAGCCTACAGGGACTGGGGCCAACGTCCTGACTTTC. Amino acids: CASSIYPQPTGTGANVLTF.